The 26 T cell receptor beta chains given below trace back to one sample, sequenced in a study of blood T cell repertoires in COVID-19. The method was immunoSEQ multiplex PCR; TCRdb's version includes in-frame clones alone and lacks a portion of them. Of just over 25,000 clones in the sample, just over 85% were seen once. The sample comprised peripheral blood. The source is a man between 70 and 80 years old with acute or convalescent COVID-19.

The chain carries TRBV29-1 and TRBJ2-1; 8 positions agree with TRBD2. CDR1 and CDR2 from the germline V gene are SQVTM and ANQGSEA. V lost 6 bases and J lost 16; bases outside the gene matches: 20. The CDR3 is 14 residues long. The CDR3 region is CSVSGARDSGIGFF. CDR3 sequence (DNA): TGCAGCGTCTCAGGGGCGAGGGATAGCGGGATAGGATTCTTC.

The chain couples TRBV14 to TRBJ1-6; 7 bases are a match to TRBD1. V lost 4 bases, J lost 6 bases, and 9 bases stayed unmatched. This CDR3 region has 16 residues. Germline V gives CDR1 SGHDN, CDR2 FVKESK. The CDR3 reads CASSPGQLFGNSPLHF. The CDR3 region has the DNA TGTGCCAGCAGCCCGGGACAGCTCTTCGGTAATTCACCCCTCCACTTT. Based on the CDR3 plus reference TRBV14 and TRBJ1-6, the full variable domain is EAGVTQFPSHSVIEKGQTVTLRCDPISGHDNLYWYRRVMGKEIKFLLHFVKESKQDESGMPNNRFLAERTGGTYSTLKVQPAELEDSGVYFCASSPGQLFGNSPLHFGNGTRLTVT.

The genes are TRBV10-3 and TRBJ2-1; 10 bases are a match to TRBD1. V trimming: 0 bases; J trimming: 5 bases; junction bases outside the gene matches: 4. CDR1 is ENHRY and CDR2 is SYGVKD in the germline V gene. The CDR3 runs to 16 residues. The CDR3 region has the DNA TGTGCCATCAGTGAGTCGGACAGGGGGGGGAACAATGAGCAGTTCTTC. It encodes CAISESDRGGNNEQFF.

The V call is TRBV6-5, the J call TRBJ1-2; D is ambiguous. CDR1 is MNHEY, CDR2 SVGAGI, per germline. V was clipped by 5 bases and J by 4 bases, with 11 bases between them. This CDR3 is 13 amino acids long. The CDR3 DNA sequence: TGTGCCAGCAGTCCCGACAACGGCTATGGCTACACCTTC. This translates into CASSPDNGYGYTF.

This clone was picked up one time. This chain connects TRBV12-3 or TRBV12-4 to TRBJ1-2, with D possibly being TRBD1 (5 bases). This CDR3 is 13 amino acids long. V gave up 3 bases and J gave up 5 bases, with 10 bases separating them. The CDR3 region has the DNA TGTGCCAGCAGTTTGCAGGGAGGGTATGGCTACACCTTC. Translating gives CASSLQGGYGYTF.

The chain employs TRBV7-2 and TRBJ1-5; no firm D call. This CDR3 is built from 15 residues. Trimming left V 5 bases short and J 6 bases short, with 17 bases between. Germline V CDR1 and CDR2: SGHTA, FQGNSA. The CDR3, as DNA: TGTGCCAGCAGCCTCGTTCCCGGTACCGGTCAGCCCCAGCATTTT. It is translated as CASSLVPGTGQPQHF.

With respect to this clone: The junction and the germline gene differ at one end; a read error may be behind it. The chain uses TRBV5-4 and TRBJ2-6; 8 bases align to TRBD1. In germline, CDR1 is SGHNT, CDR2 YYREEE (reference sequence). The CDR3 sequence is 16 residues long. As DNA, the CDR3 is TGTGCCAGCAGCTTGGCCGAGAAACAGGGGGTCAACGTCCTGACTTTC. Translation: CASSLAEKQGVNVLTF.

This rearrangement joins TRBV7-9 to TRBJ2-7; possibly TRBD2 for D (7 bases). The V end lost 1 base, the J end lost 1 base, and 8 bases lay between the germline ends. The CDR3 has 14 residues. Germline CDR1 is SEHNR and CDR2 is FQNEAQ (reference sequence). The CDR3 DNA reads TGTGCCAGCAGCTTAGAGGGGGGGTCCTACGAGCAGTACTTC. Its translation: CASSLEGGSYEQYF.

The chain recombines TRBV7-2 with TRBJ1-5, with D perhaps matching TRBD1 (5 bases). The CDR3 contains 17 residues. From germline, CDR1 is SGHTA and CDR2 FQGNSA. V lost 5 bases and J 1 base, leaving 18 bases between the germline ends. As DNA, the CDR3 is TGTGCCAGCAGCCAACGTGGGCAGGGTGCGAGCAATCAGCCCCAGCATTTT. Amino acids: CASSQRGQGASNQPQHF.

DNA for the CDR3: TGTGCCAGCACCTTTCTCCCGGGACTAGCGGGGAGTAATGAGCAGTTCTTC. It is translated as CASTFLPGLAGSNEQFF. This chain connects TRBV11-2 to TRBJ2-1; TRBD2 aligns across 13 bases. V shed 7 bases, J shed 7 bases, and the junction held 13 bases outside the gene matches. The CDR3 length is 17 residues. The germline gives CDR1 SGHAT, CDR2 FQNNGV.

The gene calls are TRBV18 and TRBJ2-7; D may be TRBD2 (5 bases). Trimming pared 3 bases from V and 1 base from J, leaving 7 bases between. Germline CDR1 is KGHSH and CDR2 is LQKENI. The CDR3 contains 13 residues. The chain's CDR3 is CASSPEESYEQYF. The CDR3 region has the DNA TGTGCCAGCTCACCGGAGGAATCCTACGAGCAGTACTTC.

The V and J genes are TRBV6-5 and TRBJ2-1; D is unresolved. CDR3 length equals 13 residues. V was shortened by 6 bases and J by 5 bases, with 11 bases between the two germline ends. Germline V gives CDR1 MNHEY, CDR2 SVGAGI. The CDR3 nucleotides are TGTGCCAGCAGCACGAAACACAACAATGAGCAGTTCTTC. Translation gives CASSTKHNNEQFF.

This clone was recorded only once. The chain is built from TRBV2 and TRBJ1-3, with a tentative D call TRBD1 (6 bases). V was trimmed by 0 bases and J by 4 bases, leaving 13 bases between them. Germline CDR1 is SNHLY and CDR2 is FYNNEI. The CDR3 runs to 16 residues. This chain's CDR3 is CASSEAGRGSGNTIYF. CDR3 nucleotides: TGTGCCAGCAGTGAAGCTGGGAGGGGGTCCGGAAACACCATATATTTT.

The chain uses TRBV6-2 or TRBV6-3 and TRBJ2-1; 7 bases line up with TRBD2. Per the germline V gene, CDR1 is MNHEY and CDR2 is SVGEGT. The CDR3 has 16 amino acids. V trimming: 5 bases; J trimming: 8 bases; junction bases outside the gene matches: 15. The CDR3, as DNA: TGTGCCAGCAGTCGGGGGGAAGCTCGGTTCGTCGATGAGCAGTTCTTC. Its translation: CASSRGEARFVDEQFF.

The chain has TRBV24-1 and TRBJ2-2; D is undetermined. The CDR3 extends over 12 amino acids. The V gene lost 9 bases and the J gene lost 7 bases, with 11 bases spanning the gap. Germline V CDR1 and CDR2: KGHDR, SFDVKD. CDR3 in DNA: TGTGCCACCGGTCTAGGTGGCGGGGAGCTGTTTTTT. Translating it yields CATGLGGGELFF.

The chain joins TRBV19 to TRBJ1-2; 7 bases are a match to TRBD1. V was pared by 4 bases and J by 2 bases, with 7 bases of the junction left unmatched. CDR1 LNHDA and CDR2 SQIVND come from the germline V gene (reference sequence). The CDR3 consists of 15 residues. The CDR3 loop is CASSTPRQGNYGYTF. The CDR3 DNA reads as TGTGCCAGTAGTACGCCCCGACAGGGAAACTATGGCTACACCTTC.

The chain has TRBV7-2 and TRBJ1-5; no reliable D call. Germline V gives CDR1 SGHTA, CDR2 FQGNSA. Trimming shortened V by 1 base and J by 1 base, and 5 bases separated the two germline ends. CDR3 length equals 14 residues. As DNA, the CDR3 is TGTGCCAGCAGCTTAGGCAGAAGCAATCAGCCCCAGCATTTT. Its translation is CASSLGRSNQPQHF.

This clone rates as medium-sized. The rearrangement links TRBV21-1 to TRBJ1-1; no check of the table's D call, TRBD1, against the DNA was made. TRBV21-1 is an annotated pseudogene. The CDR3 consists of 16 residues. The CDR3 loop reads CASSKVATGMNTEAFF. DNA for the CDR3: TGTGCCAGCAGCAAAGTTGCTACAGGGATGAACACTGAAGCTTTCTTT.

The chain combines TRBV7-9 with TRBJ2-2; 14 bases fit TRBD2. Germline-derived CDR1 and CDR2 are SEHNR and FQNEAQ (reference sequence). The CDR3 sequence is 16 residues long. After removal of 7 bases from V and 5 bases from J, the junction contained 6 bases not matched to a gene. The CDR3, as DNA: TGTGCCAGCACCTCGTGGACTAGCGGGAGGACCGGGGAGCTGTTTTTT. Amino acid sequence: CASTSWTSGRTGELFF.

This chain uses TRBV29-1 with TRBJ1-1, with a weak D call TRBD1 (6 bases). The CDR3 has 15 amino acids. Trimming stripped 2 bases from V and 0 bases from J, with 13 bases between. Germline assignment: CDR1 SQVTM and CDR2 ANQGSEA. DNA for the CDR3: TGCAGCGTTGAATACGCCGGGACATTGAACACTGAAGCTTTCTTT. Translation: CSVEYAGTLNTEAFF.

This clone was recorded a few times. This chain connects TRBV7-9 to TRBJ2-3, with 8 bases aligning to TRBD1. Unmatched junction bases numbered 1, after V lost 5 bases and J lost 0 bases. CDR3 size: 14 residues. Per germline, CDR1 SEHNR and CDR2 FQNEAQ (reference sequence). The CDR3: CASSGTGSTDTQYF. The CDR3 nucleotides read TGTGCCAGCAGCGGGACAGGAAGCACAGATACGCAGTATTTT.

The chain recombines TRBV15 with TRBJ2-3; 7 bases agree with TRBD1. The CDR3 runs to 12 residues. In germline, CDR1 is LNHNV, CDR2 YYDKDF (reference sequence). Trimming removed 3 bases from V and 8 bases from J; junction bases left unmatched: 2. The CDR3 DNA is TGTGCCACCAGCAGCTACAGGGGTACGCAGTATTTT. This sequence encodes CATSSYRGTQYF.

The rearrangement uses TRBV19 and TRBJ1-5; 8 bases are a match to TRBD1. The CDR3 is 14 residues long. The ends lost 5 bases at V and 3 bases at J; junction bases unmatched: 3. Per germline, CDR1 LNHDA and CDR2 SQIVND (reference sequence). DNA for the CDR3: TGTGCCAGTAGTCGACAGGGGTTCAATCAGCCCCAGCATTTT. Its translation is CASSRQGFNQPQHF. Combining the CDR3 with reference TRBV19 and TRBJ1-5 gives the whole variable domain DGGITQSPKYLFRKEGQNVTLSCEQNLNHDAMYWYRQDPGQGLRLIYYSQIVNDFQKGDIAEGYSVSREKKESFPLTVTSAQKNPTAFYLCASSRQGFNQPQHFGDGTRLSIL.

This rearrangement joins TRBV2 to TRBJ2-7, with 7 bases fitting TRBD1. Per germline, CDR1 SNHLY and CDR2 FYNNEI. This CDR3 has 12 amino acids. Losses at the gene ends were 4 bases for V and 6 bases for J; bases not matched to a gene: 3. The chain's CDR3 is CASSATGVEQYF. The CDR3 nucleotides read TGTGCCAGCAGTGCCACAGGGGTCGAGCAGTACTTC.

The chain couples TRBV18 to TRBJ1-5; 9 bases align to TRBD1. Trimming took 4 bases from V and 3 from J; bases not matched to a gene: 1. The CDR3 has 14 amino acids. In germline, CDR1 is KGHSH, CDR2 LQKENI. CDR3 nucleotides: TGTGCCAGCTCACGGGACAGGGTCAATCAGCCCCAGCATTTT. Amino acids: CASSRDRVNQPQHF.

This clone was found a few times. This chain joins TRBV18 and TRBJ1-1; unclear D gene. CDR3 length: 13 residues. With 5 bases removed from V and 1 base from J, the gap between germline ends came to 8 bases. Germline-derived CDR1 and CDR2 are KGHSH and LQKENI. The chain's CDR3 is CASSIDWNTEAFF. The CDR3 bases are TGTGCCAGCTCAATCGACTGGAACACTGAAGCTTTCTTT.